The clone carrying this T cell receptor beta chain has a count of ten or more. Antigen unknown. TCRdb redid the calling of the 5' RACE reads with MiXCR, one entry per CDR3 protein. The sample yields 1.5 million to 2 million distinct CDR3 sequences, 32% seen once. This sample stems from a study of identical twins. Findings and limits, study-wide: For cord blood, abundant beta clonotypes had fewer insertions, unlike memory repertoires, which showed none.

The CDR3 is 12 amino acids. CDR1 is DFQATT, CDR2 SNEGSKA, per germline (reference sequence). Trimming took 6 bases from V and 2 from J, leaving 11 bases between them. The origin of this receptor is a newborn girl in good health. The sequencing input was cord blood. The rearrangement links TRBV20-1 to TRBJ2-7; D unresolved. The CDR3 bases are TGCAGTGCAAAGGACCGAGCCTACGAGCAGTACTTC. Protein product: CSAKDRAYEQYF.